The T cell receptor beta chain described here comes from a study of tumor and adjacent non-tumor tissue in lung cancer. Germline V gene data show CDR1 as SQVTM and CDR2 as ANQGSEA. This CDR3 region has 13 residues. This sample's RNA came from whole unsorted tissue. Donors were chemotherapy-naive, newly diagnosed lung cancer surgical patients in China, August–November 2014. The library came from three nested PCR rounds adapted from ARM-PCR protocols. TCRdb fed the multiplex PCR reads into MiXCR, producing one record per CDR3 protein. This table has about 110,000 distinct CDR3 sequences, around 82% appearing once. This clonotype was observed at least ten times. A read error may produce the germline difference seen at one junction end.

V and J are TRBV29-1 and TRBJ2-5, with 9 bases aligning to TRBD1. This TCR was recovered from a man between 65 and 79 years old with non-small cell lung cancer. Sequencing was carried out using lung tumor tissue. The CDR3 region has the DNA TGCGGCGTCGGACAGGGGTTCCAAGAGACCCAGTACTTC. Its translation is CGVGQGFQETQYF.